This is a list of T cell receptor beta chains from one sample in a study of blood T cell repertoires in COVID-19. Profiled with immunoSEQ multiplex PCR; TCRdb holds only in-frame clones, not every one. The sample includes about 250,000 clones, roughly 77% of them seen just once. The source material was peripheral blood. The receptors derive from an elderly woman with acute or convalescent COVID-19. The CDR3 runs from the conserved cysteine through the conserved F or W. Fields, in order: V gene, D gene, J gene, CDR3 protein. D genes are given only for firm matches.

TRBV2,TRBD2,TRBJ2-1,CASSAGLAGGHEQFF
TRBV19,TRBD1,TRBJ2-5,CASLDRENQETQYF
TRBV5-1,NA,TRBJ1-4,CASSPGGRKLFF
TRBV7-2,NA,TRBJ2-2,CASSFTGPRTGELFF
TRBV18,NA,TRBJ1-1,CASSQVEAGEAFF
TRBV19,TRBD1,TRBJ1-1,CASSIPTGASSTEAFF
TRBV7-9,NA,TRBJ2-3,CVSSRSRGADTQYF
TRBV6-1,NA,TRBJ2-3,CASREAWARATDTQYF
TRBV5-1,TRBD1,TRBJ1-5,CASSPGQNNQPQHF
TRBV7-6,NA,TRBJ1-3,CASSPRREGSSGNTIYF
TRBV24-1,TRBD2,TRBJ2-1,CATSDLVSGSDEQFF
TRBV18,NA,TRBJ1-1,CASSNTEGTEAFF
TRBV9,NA,TRBJ1-4,CASSPGGSGSNEKLFF
TRBV6-6,NA,TRBJ1-1,CASSSRQAEAFF
TRBV27,TRBD2,TRBJ2-1,CASSPAGTSGYSYNEQFF
TRBV27,TRBD2,TRBJ2-3,CASSPRGGLSTDTQYF
TRBV7-2,NA,TRBJ2-2,CASSSQGYTGELFF
TRBV15,NA,TRBJ2-7,CATSRGGVVKSYEQYF
TRBV2,NA,TRBJ1-5,CASTAEEGYQPQHF
TRBV29-1,TRBD1,TRBJ1-1,CSVRTGEASTEAFF